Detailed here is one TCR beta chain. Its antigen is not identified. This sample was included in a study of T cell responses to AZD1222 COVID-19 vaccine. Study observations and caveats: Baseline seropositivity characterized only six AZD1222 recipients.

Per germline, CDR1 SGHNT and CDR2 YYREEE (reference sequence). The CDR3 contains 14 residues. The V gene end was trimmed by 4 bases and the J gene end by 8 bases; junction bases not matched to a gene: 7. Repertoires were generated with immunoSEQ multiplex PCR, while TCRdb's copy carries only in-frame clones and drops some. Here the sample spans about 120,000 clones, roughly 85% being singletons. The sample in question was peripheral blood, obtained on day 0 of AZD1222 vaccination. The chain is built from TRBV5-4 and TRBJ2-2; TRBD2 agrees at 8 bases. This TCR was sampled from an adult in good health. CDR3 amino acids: CASSTQGLVGELFF. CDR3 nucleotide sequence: TGTGCCAGCAGCACCCAGGGACTAGTGGGGGAGCTGTTTTTT.